The 10 T cell receptor beta chains listed next were all sequenced from one sample in a study of blood T cell repertoires in COVID-19 (dated by TCRdb to 2020 to 2021). The method behind the library was the immunoSEQ multiplex PCR assay. TCRdb re-hosts the immuneACCESS table, in-frame sequences only. Its copies lack some clones; in the studies checked, an unresolved V gene accounts for under half of them, and the cause for the rest is not known. Recorded for this sample are 20,000 to 25,000 clones; 80% to 90% of them occurred a single time. Around 10% of the sample comes from the top ten. Sequencing was carried out using peripheral blood. Every receptor here comes from an elderly woman with active or convalescent COVID-19.

The V call is TRBV28, the J call TRBJ1-2, with 9 bases aligning to TRBD1. CDR1 MDHEN and CDR2 SYDVKM come from the germline V gene. J lost 3 bases, V lost 5 bases, and 4 bases had no gene match. The length of the CDR3 is 14 residues. The CDR3 region has the DNA TGTGCCAGCAGTCCCTGGACAGGGGACTATGGCTACACCTTC. It yields the protein CASSPWTGDYGYTF.

In this sample, this clone turned up once. The V call is TRBV5-4, the J call TRBJ2-5, with 10 bases aligning to TRBD2. This CDR3 has 15 residues. Germline-derived CDR1 and CDR2 are SGHNT and YYREEE (reference sequence). After removal of 4 bases from V and 5 bases from J, the junction contained 8 bases not matched to a gene. DNA for the CDR3: TGTGCCAGCAGCATGACTAGCGGGCCCCATGAGACCCAGTACTTC. Amino acids: CASSMTSGPHETQYF. Combining the CDR3 with reference TRBV5-4 and TRBJ2-5 gives the whole variable domain ETGVTQSPTHLIKTRGQQVTLRCSSQSGHNTVSWYQQALGQGPQFIFQYYREEENGRGNFPPRFSGLQFPNYSSELNVNALELDDSALYLCASSMTSGPHETQYFGPGTRLLVL.

The rearrangement uses TRBV7-9 and TRBJ1-5, with D uncertain. V gave up 3 bases and J gave up 4 bases, with 4 bases separating them. Looked up from germline, CDR1 is SEHNR and CDR2 is FQNEAQ (reference sequence). The CDR3 spans 12 residues. The CDR3 here is CASSLLNQPQHF. The CDR3 DNA is TGTGCCAGCAGCTTGTTAAATCAGCCCCAGCATTTT.

V is TRBV3-1 (or the pseudogene TRBV3-2) and J is TRBJ1-5, with 8 bases aligning to TRBD1. Germline values: CDR1 LGHDT, CDR2 YNNKEL (reference sequence). V dropped 3 bases and J dropped 3; count of bases not matched to a gene: 7. The CDR3 has 16 amino acids. DNA for the CDR3: TGTGCCAGCAGCCAGGACGGACAGGGACACAATCAGCCCCAGCATTTT. This encodes CASSQDGQGHNQPQHF.

The rearrangement joins TRBV5-7 to TRBJ2-7; D possibly uses TRBD1 or TRBD2 (9 bases each). Being an ORF, TRBV5-7 has a function that is uncertain. CDR3 length: 18 amino acids. Trimming shortened V by 4 bases and J by 4 bases, and 27 bases separated the two germline ends. The CDR3 bases are TGTGCCAGCAGCCACAGGGGGCCCTTTAGCGGGGGAGAGTACGAGCAGTACTTC. It translates to CASSHRGPFSGGEYEQYF.

The V and J genes are TRBV15 and TRBJ2-7; tentatively, D is TRBD1 (6 bases). CDR3 size: 17 residues. The V gene lost 0 bases and the J gene lost 2 bases, with 17 bases spanning the gap. Germline CDR1 is LNHNV and CDR2 is YYDKDF (reference sequence). The CDR3 region is CATSRDGGGTLTYEQYF. CDR3 sequence (DNA): TGTGCCACCAGCAGAGATGGTGGTGGGACACTTACCTACGAGCAGTACTTC. Full variable domain (rest looked up from reference TRBV15 and TRBJ2-7): DAMVIQNPRYQVTQFGKPVTLSCSQTLNHNVMYWYQQKSSQAPKLLFHYYDKDFNNEADTPDNFQSRRPNTSFCFLDIRSPGLGDTAMYLCATSRDGGGTLTYEQYFGPGTRLTVT.

The V and J genes are TRBV11-2 and TRBJ1-4; D not certain. The CDR3 is 13 residues long. Between the trimmed V and J ends, which lost 1 base and 8 bases, there was a span of 8 bases. Per germline, CDR1 SGHAT and CDR2 FQNNGV. CDR3 DNA sequence: TGTGCCAGCAGCTTAGGGCTTAACGAAAAACTGTTTTTT. Translated, it gives CASSLGLNEKLFF.

The chain links TRBV7-6 to TRBJ2-3; 7 nucleotides match TRBD1. This CDR3 comprises 16 residues. Unmatched junction bases numbered 11, after V lost 5 bases and J lost 3 bases. The germline V gene has CDR1 SGHVS and CDR2 FNYEAQ. The CDR3 reads CASSPTGQVVTDTQYF. In DNA form, the CDR3 reads TGTGCCAGCAGCCCTACTGGACAGGTCGTAACAGATACGCAGTATTTT.

This sequence joins TRBV5-1 and TRBJ1-4; 9 nucleotides align to TRBD1. This CDR3 region has 16 residues. Trimming took 0 bases from V and 5 from J; bases not matched to a gene: 5. The V gene's germline CDR1 is SGHRS and CDR2 YFSETQ. The CDR3 is CASSLGGGTGNEKLFF. For the CDR3, the DNA is TGCGCCAGCAGCTTGGGAGGGGGGACAGGGAATGAAAAACTGTTTTTT. The whole variable domain, filled in from reference TRBV5-1 and TRBJ1-4, reads KAGVTQTPRYLIKTRGQQVTLSCSPISGHRSVSWYQQTPGQGLQFLFEYFSETQRNKGNFPGRFSGRQFSNSRSEMNVSTLELGDSALYLCASSLGGGTGNEKLFFGSGTQLSVL.

The rearrangement links TRBV28 to TRBJ1-1, with D unclear. Trimming left V 5 bases short and J 7 bases short, with 8 bases between. This CDR3 has 11 amino acids. CDR1 is MDHEN and CDR2 is SYDVKM in the germline V gene. The CDR3 here is CASSPSVEAFF. The CDR3, as DNA: TGTGCCAGCAGTCCTTCGGTTGAAGCTTTCTTT.